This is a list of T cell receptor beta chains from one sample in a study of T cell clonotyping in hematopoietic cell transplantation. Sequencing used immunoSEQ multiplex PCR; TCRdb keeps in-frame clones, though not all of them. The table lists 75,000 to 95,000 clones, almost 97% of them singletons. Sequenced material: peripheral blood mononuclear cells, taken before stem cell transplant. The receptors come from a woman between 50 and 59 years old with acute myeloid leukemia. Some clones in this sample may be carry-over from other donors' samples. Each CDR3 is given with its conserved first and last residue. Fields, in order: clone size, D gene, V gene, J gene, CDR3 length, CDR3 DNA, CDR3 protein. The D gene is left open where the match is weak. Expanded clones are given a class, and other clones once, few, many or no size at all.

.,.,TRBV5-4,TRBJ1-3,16,TGTGCCAGCAGCTTGGCGGACAGAACATCTGGAAACACCATATATTTT,CASSLADRTSGNTIYF
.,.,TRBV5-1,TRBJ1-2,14,TGCGCCAGCAGCTTGGAGTCGGGGTCGTCGAGCTACACCTTC,CASSLESGSSSYTF
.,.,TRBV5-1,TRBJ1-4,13,TGCGCCAGCAGCTTGGAGGCATACGAAAAACTGTTTTTT,CASSLEAYEKLFF
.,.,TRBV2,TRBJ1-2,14,TGTGCCAGCAGGGGAGGGCTAGGGTTCTATGGCTACACCTTC,CASRGGLGFYGYTF
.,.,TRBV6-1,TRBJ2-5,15,TGTGCCAGCAGAGCTACAGTGCCCGCCGGAGAGACCCAGTACTTC,CASRATVPAGETQYF
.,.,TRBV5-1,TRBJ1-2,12,TGCGCCAGCAGCTTCAGGGATTCGGGCTACACCTTC,CASSFRDSGYTF
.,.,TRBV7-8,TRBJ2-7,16,TGTGCCAGCAGCTCCATACGACAGGCCCGACTCTACGAGCAGTACTTC,CASSSIRQARLYEQYF
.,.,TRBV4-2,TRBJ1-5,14,TGTGCCAGCAGCCAAGACAGGGGATATCAGCCCCAGCATTTT,CASSQDRGYQPQHF
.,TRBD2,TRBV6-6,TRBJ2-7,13,TGTGCCAGCAGCCAGAGCGGGGGGTACGAGCAGTACTTC,CASSQSGGYEQYF
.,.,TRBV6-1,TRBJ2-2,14,TGTGCCAGCAGTAAGGAGACGAACACCGGGGAGCTGTTTTTT,CASSKETNTGELFF
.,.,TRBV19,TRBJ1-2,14,TGTGCCAGTAGTGCGGGGGGCCTCGGCTATGGCTACACCTTC,CASSAGGLGYGYTF
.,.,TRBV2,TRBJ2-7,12,TGTGCCAGCAGTTGGGACGACTACGAGCAGTACTTC,CASSWDDYEQYF
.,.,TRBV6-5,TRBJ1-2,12,TGTGCCAGCAGCGGACAAAACTATGGCTACACCTTC,CASSGQNYGYTF
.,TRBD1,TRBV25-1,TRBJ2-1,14,TGTGCCAGCACCCGGGACAGGGGTCGGGATGAGCAGTTCTTC,CASTRDRGRDEQFF
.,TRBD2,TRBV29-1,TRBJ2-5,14,TGCAGCGCTGGGACTAGCGGGAGCGGGGAGACCCAGTACTTC,CSAGTSGSGETQYF
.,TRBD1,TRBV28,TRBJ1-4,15,TGTGCCAGCAGTTCGCCGGGACAGGGGTTAGAAAAACTGTTTTTT,CASSSPGQGLEKLFF
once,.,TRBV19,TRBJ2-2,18,TGTGCCAGTAGTCCTAACGATGCCAGGGGTCGGAGCGCCGGGGAGCTGTTTTTT,CASSPNDARGRSAGELFF
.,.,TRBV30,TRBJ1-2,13,TGTGCCTGGAGTGTATCCGGGGTATATGGCTACACCTTC,CAWSVSGVYGYTF
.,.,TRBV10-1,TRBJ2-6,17,TGCGCCAGCAAATTTTTGGGACAAGTCTCTGGGGCCAACGTCCTGACTTTC,CASKFLGQVSGANVLTF
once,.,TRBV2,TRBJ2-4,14,TGTGCCAGCAGAAGAACACGGGACCAAAACATTCAGTACTTC,CASRRTRDQNIQYF
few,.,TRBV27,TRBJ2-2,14,TGTGCCAGCACCTCGATCGGGGCCACCGGGGAGCTGTTTTTT,CASTSIGATGELFF
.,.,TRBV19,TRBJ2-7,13,TGTGCCAGTAGTATAGCGACAGTCCACGAGCAGTACTTC,CASSIATVHEQYF
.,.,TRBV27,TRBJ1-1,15,TGTGCCAGCAGTGGCAAGGCTAGCGTGGGTACTGAAGCTTTCTTT,CASSGKASVGTEAFF
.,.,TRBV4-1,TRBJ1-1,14,TGCGCCAGCAGCCAAGAATGGCAGAACACTGAAGCTTTCTTT,CASSQEWQNTEAFF
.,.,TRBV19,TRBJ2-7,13,TGTGCCAGTAGTCCCCGGACAGTCTACGAGCAGTACTTC,CASSPRTVYEQYF
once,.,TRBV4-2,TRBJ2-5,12,TGTGCCAGCAGCCAAGCTATGTCTAGAATCCACTTC,CASSQAMSRIHF
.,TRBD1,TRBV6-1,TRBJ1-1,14,TGTGCCAGCAGCTTACAGGGGATGAACACTGAAGCTTTCTTT,CASSLQGMNTEAFF
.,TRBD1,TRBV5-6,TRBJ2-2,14,TGTGCCAGCAGACGACAGGGTAGTGCCGGGGAGCTGTTTTTT,CASRRQGSAGELFF
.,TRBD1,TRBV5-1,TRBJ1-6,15,TGCGCCAGCAGCTTGCAGGGGACAGGGAATTCACCCCTCCACTTT,CASSLQGTGNSPLHF
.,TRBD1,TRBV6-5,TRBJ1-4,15,TGTGCCAGCAGTTTTGACAGGGGGCGCCGGGAAAAACTGTTTTTT,CASSFDRGRREKLFF
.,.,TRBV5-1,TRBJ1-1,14,TGCGCCAGCAGACTCTCGGGAGGGAACACTGAAGCTTTCTTT,CASRLSGGNTEAFF
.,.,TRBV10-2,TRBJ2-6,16,TGCGCCAGCAGTGAGAGAGGAGGGGCTGGGGCCAACGTCCTGACTTTC,CASSERGGAGANVLTF
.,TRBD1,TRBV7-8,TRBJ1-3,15,TGTGCCAGCAGCTCAGACAGGGAGACTGGAAACACCATATATTTT,CASSSDRETGNTIYF
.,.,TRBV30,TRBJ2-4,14,TGTGCCTGGAGGGGGGCACCGGCCAAAAACATTCAGTACTTC,CAWRGAPAKNIQYF
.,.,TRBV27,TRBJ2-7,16,TGTGCCAGCAGCGAGAGGGGGGGCGGCGGTATTGCCGAGCAGTACTTC,CASSERGGGGIAEQYF
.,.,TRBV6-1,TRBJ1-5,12,TGTGCCAGCAGTTCGCAAGGTCAGCCCCAGCATTTT,CASSSQGQPQHF
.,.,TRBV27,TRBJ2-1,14,TGTGCCAGCAGTTGGACGGACAGAAACAATGAGCAGTTCTTC,CASSWTDRNNEQFF
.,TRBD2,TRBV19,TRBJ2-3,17,TGTGCCAGTAGTATAGGCCTGGGACTAGCGGGAACAGATACGCAGTATTTT,CASSIGLGLAGTDTQYF
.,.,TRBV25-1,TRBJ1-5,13,TGTGCCAGCAGGGGAGGGAGCAATCAGCCCCAGCATTTT,CASRGGSNQPQHF
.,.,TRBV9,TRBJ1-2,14,TGTGCCAGCAGCGTAGAACAGGGAAACTATGGCTACACCTTC,CASSVEQGNYGYTF
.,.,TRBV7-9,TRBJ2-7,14,TGTGCCAGCAGCGCCCGGGACGGACCCTACGAGCAGTACTTC,CASSARDGPYEQYF
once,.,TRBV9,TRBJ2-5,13,TGTGCCAGCAGCGTTTTGTGGGGAGAGACCCAGTACTTC,CASSVLWGETQYF